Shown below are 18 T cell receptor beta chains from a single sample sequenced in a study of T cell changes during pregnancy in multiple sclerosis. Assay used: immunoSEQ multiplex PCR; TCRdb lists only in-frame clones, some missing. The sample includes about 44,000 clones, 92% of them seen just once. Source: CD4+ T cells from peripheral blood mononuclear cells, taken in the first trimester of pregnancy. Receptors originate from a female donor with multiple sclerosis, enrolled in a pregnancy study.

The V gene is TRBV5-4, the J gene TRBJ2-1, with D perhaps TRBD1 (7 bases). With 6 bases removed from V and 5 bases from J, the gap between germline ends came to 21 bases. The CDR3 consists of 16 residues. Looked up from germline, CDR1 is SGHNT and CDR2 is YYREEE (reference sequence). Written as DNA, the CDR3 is TGTGCCAGCATCTCCGGGGGCATTGGGACAGACAATGAGCAGTTCTTC. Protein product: CASISGGIGTDNEQFF.

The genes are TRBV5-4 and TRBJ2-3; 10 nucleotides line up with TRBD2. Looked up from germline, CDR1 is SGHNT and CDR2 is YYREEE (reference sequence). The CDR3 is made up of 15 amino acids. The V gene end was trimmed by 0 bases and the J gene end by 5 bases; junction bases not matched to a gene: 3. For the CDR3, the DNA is TGTGCCAGCAGCTTGGTGGTAGCGGGAGGAGATACGCAGTATTTT. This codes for CASSLVVAGGDTQYF.

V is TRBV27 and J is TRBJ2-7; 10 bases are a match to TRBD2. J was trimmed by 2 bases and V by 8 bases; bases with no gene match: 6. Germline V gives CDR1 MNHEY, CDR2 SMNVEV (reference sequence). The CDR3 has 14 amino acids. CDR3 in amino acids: CASAGLAATYEQYF. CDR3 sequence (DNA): TGTGCCAGCGCCGGACTAGCGGCGACCTACGAGCAGTACTTC.

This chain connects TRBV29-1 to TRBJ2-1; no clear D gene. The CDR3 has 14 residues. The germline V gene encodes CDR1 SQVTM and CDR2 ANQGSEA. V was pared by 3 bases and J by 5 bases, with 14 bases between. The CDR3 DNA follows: TGCAGCGTTGAGAGCTTACTACGGAACAATGAGCAGTTCTTC. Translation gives CSVESLLRNNEQFF.

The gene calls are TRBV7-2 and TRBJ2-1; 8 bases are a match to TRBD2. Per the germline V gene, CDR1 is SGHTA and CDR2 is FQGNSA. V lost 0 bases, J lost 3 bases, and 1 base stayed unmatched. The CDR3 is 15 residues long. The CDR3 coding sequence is TGTGCCAGCAGCTTAGCTCTAGCGGGCTACAATGAGCAGTTCTTC. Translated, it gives CASSLALAGYNEQFF.

The DNA for the CDR3 is TGTGCCAGCAAAGCGGGAGCGACCGGGGAGCTGTTTTTT. Its translation: CASKAGATGELFF. V is TRBV5-4 and J is TRBJ2-2, with 8 bases matching TRBD2. Germline assignment: CDR1 SGHNT and CDR2 YYREEE (reference sequence). The CDR3 extends over 13 amino acids. V was pared by 6 bases and J by 5 bases, with 3 bases of the junction left unmatched. Filled out from reference TRBV5-4 and TRBJ2-2, the complete variable domain reads ETGVTQSPTHLIKTRGQQVTLRCSSQSGHNTVSWYQQALGQGPQFIFQYYREEENGRGNFPPRFSGLQFPNYSSELNVNALELDDSALYLCASKAGATGELFFGEGSRLTVL.

The CDR3 loop is CASSLGQGIAQDNEKLFF. In DNA, the CDR3 is TGTGCCAGCAGCTTAGGGCAGGGGATCGCACAAGATAATGAAAAACTGTTTTTT. The chain combines TRBV7-9 with TRBJ1-4, with D perhaps TRBD1 (6 bases). The CDR3 length is 18 residues. The germline V gene encodes CDR1 SEHNR and CDR2 FQNEAQ (reference sequence). Trimming removed 1 base at V and 4 bases at J, with 19 bases between.

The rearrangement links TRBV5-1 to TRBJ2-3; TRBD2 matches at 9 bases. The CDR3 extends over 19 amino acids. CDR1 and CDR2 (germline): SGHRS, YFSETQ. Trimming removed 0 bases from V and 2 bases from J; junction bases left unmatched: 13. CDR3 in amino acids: CASSLVASGTFSTTDTQYF. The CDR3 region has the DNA TGCGCCAGCAGCTTGGTGGCTAGCGGGACTTTCAGCACCACAGATACGCAGTATTTT.

In DNA, the CDR3 is TGTGCCAGCAGCCAAGATTCGCGAGGGGGGGGGTCTAGCGGGAGAGCTGATGAGCAGTTCTTC. It translates to CASSQDSRGGGSSGRADEQFF. The chain is built from TRBV4-2 and TRBJ2-1; TRBD2 aligns across 10 bases. The CDR3 covers 21 residues. V was pared by 0 bases and J by 8 bases, with 22 bases of the junction left unmatched. Per the germline V gene, CDR1 is LGHNA and CDR2 is YNFKEQ.

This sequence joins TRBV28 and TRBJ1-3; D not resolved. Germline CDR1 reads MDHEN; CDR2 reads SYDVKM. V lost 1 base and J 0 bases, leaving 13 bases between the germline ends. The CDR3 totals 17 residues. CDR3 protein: CASSLYIAGNSGNTIYF. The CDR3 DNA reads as TGTGCCAGCAGTTTATATATAGCGGGCAACTCTGGAAACACCATATATTTT. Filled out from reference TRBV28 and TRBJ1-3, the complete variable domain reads DVKVTQSSRYLVKRTGEKVFLECVQDMDHENMFWYRQDPGLGLRLIYFSYDVKMKEKGDIPEGYSVSREKKERFSLILESASTNQTSMYLCASSLYIAGNSGNTIYFGEGSWLTVV.

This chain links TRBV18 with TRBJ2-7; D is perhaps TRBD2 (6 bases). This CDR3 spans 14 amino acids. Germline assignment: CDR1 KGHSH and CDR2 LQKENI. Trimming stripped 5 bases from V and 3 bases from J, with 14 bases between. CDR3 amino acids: CASSTTGDGYEQYF. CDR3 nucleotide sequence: TGTGCCAGCTCAACCACGGGAGATGGCTACGAGCAGTACTTC.

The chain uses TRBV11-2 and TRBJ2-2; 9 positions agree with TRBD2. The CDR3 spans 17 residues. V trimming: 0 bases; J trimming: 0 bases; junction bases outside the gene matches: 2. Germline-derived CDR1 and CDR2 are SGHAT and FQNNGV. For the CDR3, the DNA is TGTGCCAGCAGCTTAGACAGCGGGAGGACGAACACCGGGGAGCTGTTTTTT. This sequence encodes CASSLDSGRTNTGELFF. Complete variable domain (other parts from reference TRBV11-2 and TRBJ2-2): EAGVAQSPRYKIIEKRQSVAFWCNPISGHATLYWYQQILGQGPKLLIQFQNNGVVDDSQLPKDRFSAERLKGVDSTLKIQPAKLEDSAVYLCASSLDSGRTNTGELFFGEGSRLTVL.

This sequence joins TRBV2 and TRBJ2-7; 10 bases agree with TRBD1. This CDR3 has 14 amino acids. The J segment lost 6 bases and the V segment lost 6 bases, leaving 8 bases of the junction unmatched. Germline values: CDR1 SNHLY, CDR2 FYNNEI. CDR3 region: CASSSRTGGGEQYF. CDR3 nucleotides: TGTGCCAGCAGCTCCCGGACAGGGGGGGGCGAGCAGTACTTC.

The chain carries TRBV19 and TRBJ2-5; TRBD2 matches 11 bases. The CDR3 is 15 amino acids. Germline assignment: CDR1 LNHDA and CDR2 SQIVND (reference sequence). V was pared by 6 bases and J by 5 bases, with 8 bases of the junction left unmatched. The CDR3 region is CASSLAGGPTETQYF. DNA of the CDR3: TGTGCCAGTAGCTTAGCGGGAGGGCCTACGGAGACCCAGTACTTC.

The CDR3 region has the DNA TGCAGTGGAGACTGGTACAATGAGCAGTTCTTC. Its translation is CSGDWYNEQFF. The chain carries TRBV20-1 and TRBJ2-1; D not certain. Germline CDR1 is DFQATT and CDR2 is SNEGSKA (reference sequence). The V end lost 7 bases, the J end lost 4 bases, and 8 bases lay between the germline ends. The CDR3 is 11 amino acids.

CDR3 protein: CASSLIRTSVNEQFF. The CDR3 nucleotides are TGTGCCAGCAGCTTAATCCGAACTAGCGTTAATGAGCAGTTCTTC. V is TRBV7-3 and J is TRBJ2-1, with 7 bases fitting TRBD2. Trimming cost V 1 base and J 7 bases; bases outside gene matches: 7. Germline V lookup: CDR1 SGHTA, CDR2 FQGTGA. The CDR3 consists of 15 residues.

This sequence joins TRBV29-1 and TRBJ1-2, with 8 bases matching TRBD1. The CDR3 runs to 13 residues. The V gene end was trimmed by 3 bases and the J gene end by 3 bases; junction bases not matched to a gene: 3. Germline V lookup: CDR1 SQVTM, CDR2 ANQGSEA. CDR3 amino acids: CSVDPGGYYGYTF. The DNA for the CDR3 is TGCAGCGTTGATCCAGGGGGCTACTATGGCTACACCTTC.

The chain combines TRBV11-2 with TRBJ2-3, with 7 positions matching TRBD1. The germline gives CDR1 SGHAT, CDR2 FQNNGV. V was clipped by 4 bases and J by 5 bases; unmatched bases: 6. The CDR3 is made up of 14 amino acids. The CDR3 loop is CASSSGTVGDTQYF. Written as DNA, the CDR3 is TGTGCCAGCAGCTCTGGGACAGTTGGAGATACGCAGTATTTT.